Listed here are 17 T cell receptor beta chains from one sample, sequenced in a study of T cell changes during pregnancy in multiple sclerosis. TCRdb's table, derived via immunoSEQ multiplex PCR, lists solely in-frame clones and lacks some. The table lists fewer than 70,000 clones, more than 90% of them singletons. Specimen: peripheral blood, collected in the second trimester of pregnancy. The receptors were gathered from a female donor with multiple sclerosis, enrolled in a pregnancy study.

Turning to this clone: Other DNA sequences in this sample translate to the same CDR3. The CDR3 nucleotides read TGTGCCAGTAGTGACCTTCGCGGGACTGAGCCGTATTTT. This sequence encodes CASSDLRGTEPYF. This sequence joins TRBV19 and TRBJ2-3, with D maybe TRBD2 (6 bases). V lost 5 bases and J 14 bases, leaving 20 bases between the germline ends. The CDR3 runs to 13 residues. Germline V gene data show CDR1 as LNHDA and CDR2 as SQIVND (reference sequence).

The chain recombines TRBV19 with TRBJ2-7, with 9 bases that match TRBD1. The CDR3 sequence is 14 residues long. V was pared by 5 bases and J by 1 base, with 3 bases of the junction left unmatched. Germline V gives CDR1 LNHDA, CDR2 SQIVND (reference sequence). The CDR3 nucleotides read TGTGCCAGTAGTCTCGACAGGGGGTCCTACGAGCAGTACTTC. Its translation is CASSLDRGSYEQYF.

The CDR3 spells CASSQMGGHEQYF. CDR3 bases: TGTGCCAGCAGCCAAATGGGAGGCCACGAGCAGTACTTC. The chain has TRBV14 and TRBJ2-7; D is perhaps TRBD2 (6 bases). The germline CDR1 and CDR2 sequences are SGHDN and FVKESK. The CDR3 spans 13 residues. Trimming left V 2 bases short and J 5 bases short, with 10 bases between.

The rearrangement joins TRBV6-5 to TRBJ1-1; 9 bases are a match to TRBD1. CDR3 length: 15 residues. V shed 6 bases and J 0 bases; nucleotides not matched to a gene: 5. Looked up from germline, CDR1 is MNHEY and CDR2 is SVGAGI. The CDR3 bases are TGTGCCAGCAGAAGCCGACAGGGGGTGAACACTGAAGCTTTCTTT. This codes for CASRSRQGVNTEAFF.

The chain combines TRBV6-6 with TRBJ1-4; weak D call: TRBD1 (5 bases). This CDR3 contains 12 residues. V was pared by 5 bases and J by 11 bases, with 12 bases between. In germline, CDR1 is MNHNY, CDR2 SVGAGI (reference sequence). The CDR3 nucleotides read TGTGCCAGCAGTAATTTCGGGGGGAAACTGTTTTTT. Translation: CASSNFGGKLFF.

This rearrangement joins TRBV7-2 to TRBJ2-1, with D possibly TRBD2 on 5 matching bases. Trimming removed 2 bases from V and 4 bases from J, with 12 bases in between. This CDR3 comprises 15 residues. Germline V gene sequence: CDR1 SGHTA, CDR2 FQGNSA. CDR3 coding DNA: TGTGCCAGCAGCTTACAAGGGAGTGAATACAATGAGCAGTTCTTC. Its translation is CASSLQGSEYNEQFF.

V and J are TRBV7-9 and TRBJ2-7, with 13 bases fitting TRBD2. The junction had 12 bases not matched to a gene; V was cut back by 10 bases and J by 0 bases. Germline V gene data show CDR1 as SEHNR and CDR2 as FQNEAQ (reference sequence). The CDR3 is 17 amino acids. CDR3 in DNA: TGTGCCACGAGTGGTCCCCGGACTAGCGGGAGCTCCTACGAGCAGTACTTC. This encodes CATSGPRTSGSSYEQYF.

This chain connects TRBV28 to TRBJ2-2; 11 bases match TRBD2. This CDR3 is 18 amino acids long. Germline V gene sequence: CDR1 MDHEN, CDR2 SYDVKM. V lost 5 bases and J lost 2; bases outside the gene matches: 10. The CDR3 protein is CASSPIRGLAENTGELFF. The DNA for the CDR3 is TGTGCCAGCAGTCCGATCCGGGGACTAGCGGAAAACACCGGGGAGCTGTTTTTT. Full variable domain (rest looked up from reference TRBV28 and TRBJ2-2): DVKVTQSSRYLVKRTGEKVFLECVQDMDHENMFWYRQDPGLGLRLIYFSYDVKMKEKGDIPEGYSVSREKKERFSLILESASTNQTSMYLCASSPIRGLAENTGELFFGEGSRLTVL.

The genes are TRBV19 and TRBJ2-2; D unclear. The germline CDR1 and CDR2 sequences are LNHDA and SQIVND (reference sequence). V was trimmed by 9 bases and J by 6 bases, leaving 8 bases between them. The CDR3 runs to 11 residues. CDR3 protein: CASRSSGELFF. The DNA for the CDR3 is TGTGCCAGCCGGTCGTCCGGGGAGCTGTTTTTT.

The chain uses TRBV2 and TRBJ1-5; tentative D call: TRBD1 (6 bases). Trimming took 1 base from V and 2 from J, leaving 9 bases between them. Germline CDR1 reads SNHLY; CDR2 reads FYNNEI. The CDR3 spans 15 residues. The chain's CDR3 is CASSEGTDGNQPQHF. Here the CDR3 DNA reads TGTGCCAGCAGTGAAGGGACAGATGGCAATCAGCCCCAGCATTTT.

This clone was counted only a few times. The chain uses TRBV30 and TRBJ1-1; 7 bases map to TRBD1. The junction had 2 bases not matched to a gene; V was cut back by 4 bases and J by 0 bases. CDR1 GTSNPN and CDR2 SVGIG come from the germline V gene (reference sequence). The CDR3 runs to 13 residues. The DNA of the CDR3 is TGTGCCTGGACAGGGGGGATGAACACTGAAGCTTTCTTT. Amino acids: CAWTGGMNTEAFF.

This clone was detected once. The CDR3: CASSFWETSVTGELFF. The CDR3 region has the DNA TGTGCCAGCAGCTTTTGGGAGACTAGCGTTACCGGGGAGCTGTTTTTT. The chain employs TRBV7-9 and TRBJ2-2; 8 bases map to TRBD2. The CDR3 consists of 16 residues. From germline, CDR1 is SEHNR and CDR2 FQNEAQ (reference sequence). V lost 3 bases and J lost 5; bases outside the gene matches: 8.

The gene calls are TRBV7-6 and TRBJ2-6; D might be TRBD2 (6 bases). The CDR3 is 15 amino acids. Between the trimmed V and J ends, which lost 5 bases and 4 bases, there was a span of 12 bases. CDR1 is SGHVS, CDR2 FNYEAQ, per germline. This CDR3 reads CASSIGGVGANVLTF. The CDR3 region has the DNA TGTGCCAGCAGCATCGGGGGAGTCGGGGCCAACGTCCTGACTTTC. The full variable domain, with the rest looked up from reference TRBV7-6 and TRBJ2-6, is GAGVSQSPRYKVTKRGQDVALRCDPISGHVSLYWYRQALGQGPEFLTYFNYEAQQDKSGLPNDRFSAERPEGSISTLTIQRTEQRDSAMYRCASSIGGVGANVLTFGAGSRLTVL.

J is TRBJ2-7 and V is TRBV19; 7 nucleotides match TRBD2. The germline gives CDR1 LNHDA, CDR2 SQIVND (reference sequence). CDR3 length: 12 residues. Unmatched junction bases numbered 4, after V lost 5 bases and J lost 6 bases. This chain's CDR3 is CASSGRGSEQYF. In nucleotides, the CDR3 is TGTGCCAGTAGTGGGAGGGGCAGCGAGCAGTACTTC.

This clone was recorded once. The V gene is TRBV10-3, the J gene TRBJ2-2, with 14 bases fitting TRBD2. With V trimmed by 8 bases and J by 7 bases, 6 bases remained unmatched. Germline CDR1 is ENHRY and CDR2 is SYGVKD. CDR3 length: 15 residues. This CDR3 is CAIGGTSGSVGELFF. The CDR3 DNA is TGTGCCATCGGAGGGACTAGCGGGAGCGTCGGGGAGCTGTTTTTT.

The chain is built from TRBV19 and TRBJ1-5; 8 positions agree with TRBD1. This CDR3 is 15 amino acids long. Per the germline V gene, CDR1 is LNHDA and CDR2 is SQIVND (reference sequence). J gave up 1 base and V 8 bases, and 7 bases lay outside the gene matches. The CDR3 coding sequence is TGTGCCAGTGCGCCCCAGGGGGCGAGCAATCAGCCCCAGCATTTT. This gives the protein CASAPQGASNQPQHF.

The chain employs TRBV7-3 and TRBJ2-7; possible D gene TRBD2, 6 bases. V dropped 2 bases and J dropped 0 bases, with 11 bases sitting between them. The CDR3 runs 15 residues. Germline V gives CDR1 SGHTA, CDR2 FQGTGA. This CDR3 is CASSLGVGSSYEQYF. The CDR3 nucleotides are TGTGCCAGCAGCTTAGGGGTCGGGAGCTCCTACGAGCAGTACTTC.